This TCR beta chain was sequenced during a study of cytotoxic CD8 clonotypes in ibrutinib-treated CLL (dated by TCRdb to the early 2020s). Regarding the research as a whole: The cohort had 11 relapsed/refractory and approximately 14 treatment-naive patients; some 17 were IGHV unmutated. Samples averaged about 260,000 productive templates and 90,000 to 100,000 productive rearrangements. Response samples were taken after a median of 12 months on treatment, ranging from roughly 6 to 36 months. Cryopreserved peripheral blood mononuclear cells were collected before treatment, at response, and at either disease progression or sustained remission. Longitudinal samples were available for about 30% of the 86 trial participants. Every remission and progressive disease sample was obtained while ibrutinib was still being received by the patients. Responses were partial in some 24 patients and complete in 2; after median about 70 months follow-up, about 15 stayed in remission and about 12 progressed. The study at large found these results: Clonality increased at ibrutinib response, stayed stable in sustained remission, and fell back toward baseline at progression. Public clonotypes were rare and either shrank or stayed stable during treatment, and the rise in clonality at ibrutinib response reflected expansion of private clonotypes. At baseline, clonality was higher than in age-matched healthy donors and showed a strong correlation with circulating CD8+ T-cell counts. Sampling times were not matched between sustained-remission and progressing patients, and lymph node repertoires were not studied.

The sample's time point, from its label and the paper: about eleven months on ibrutinib. For TCR beta library preparation, 2 to 2.5 micrograms of genomic DNA were isolated from cryopreserved PBMCs. Longitudinal blood samples from CLL patients on ibrutinib monotherapy were analyzed using high-throughput TCR beta sequencing. The patients took part in an open-label, single-center phase 2 trial of ibrutinib monotherapy. This clone has a single count. The antigen this receptor binds is unknown. Base quality data are lacking; no much larger clone is found one base away. Here V drops 7 bases and J drops 2 bases, and the junction holds 9 bases not matched to any gene. Its CDR3 holds 14 amino acids, cysteine through phenylalanine. This entry keeps only the CDR3 DNA: 42 bases, framed from base 1. The germline V gene specifies SQVTM as CDR1 and ANQGSEA as CDR2. A MiSeq instrument was used for deep resolution sequencing, which targeted depths ranging from 1 in 1 million up to 1 in 200,000 T cells, with coverage averaging 10x for each clonotype. The immunoSEQ hsTCRB Kit was used to generate TCR beta libraries. Per the original workflow: Data were analyzed with ImmunoSEQ Data Assistant and ImmunoSEQ Analyzer, with V, D and J genes assigned per IMGT definitions. Clonality, with values ranging from 0 to 1, was calculated as one minus the normalized Shannon entropy of productive rearrangement frequencies. Only overrepresented clonotypes making up at least 0.05% of each patient's repertoire were included in the public clonotype analysis. Some 13 age-matched healthy donor repertoires from immuneACCESS served as clonality controls. TCRdb's version of the immuneACCESS table is confined to in-frame rearrangements and falls short of the full clone set. An unresolved V gene accounts for under half of the shortfall where checked; the remainder is of unknown origin. V and J calls and clone size are given by that table; D and trimming were obtained from the DNA. This sample is represented by 200,000 or so clones; roughly three quarters of them were singletons. Roughly 5.8% of the sample belongs to the ten largest clones.

The V gene is TRBV29-1 and the J gene is TRBJ2-7; a stretch of 9 junction bases matches TRBD1. The TCR comes from a human donor with chronic lymphocytic leukemia. This specimen consisted of PBMCs, obtained after 12 months of ibrutinib treatment. In nucleotide form, the sequence is TGCAGCGCTAAGGACAGGGGCAATGCCTACGAGCAGTACTTC. Its translation is CSAKDRGNAYEQYF.